The TCR beta chain under discussion was sequenced for a study of blood T cells in healthy people across ages. The CDR3 has 12 residues. With 2 bases removed from V and 2 bases from J, the gap between germline ends came to 6 bases. Germline V gene sequence: CDR1 DFQATT, CDR2 SNEGSKA (reference sequence). Next came a second PCR, run for about 7 to 12 cycles, which used a sample-barcoded 5' primer along with a J-beta primer mix. MiXCR was run by TCRdb on the 5' RACE reads, yielding one entry per CDR3 protein. The sample records more than 900,000 distinct CDR3 sequences, almost 25% being singletons. These data were likewise used in another study, on T cells of mothers and their children.

The sequence derives from a girl aged 2 to 9 in good health. The sequencing sample was made of blood. V gene TRBV20-1 combines with J gene TRBJ1-1; D not certain. CDR3 region: CSARQVNTEAFF. For the CDR3, the DNA is TGCAGTGCTAGACAGGTCAACACTGAAGCTTTCTTT.